This T cell receptor beta chain was sequenced in a study of CD8+ T cells in alopecia areata. The overall study: Among treated patients, oral tofacitinib was administered at 5 to 10 mg twice daily.

Extraction and reverse transcription of RNA yielded cDNA as the sequencing template. Some clones are missing from TCRdb's copy, which holds only in-frame ones; the method was immunoSEQ multiplex PCR. Among about 260,000 clones listed, 60% were seen once. Treatment noted: oral pan-JAK inhibitor, 5-10 mg twice daily. Collection of lesional scalp punch biopsies and peripheral blood was performed in alopecia areata patients. This CDR3 comprises 13 residues. V dropped 4 bases and J dropped 3 bases, with 10 bases sitting between them. Germline assignment: CDR1 KGHSH and CDR2 LQKENI. The chain employs TRBV18 and TRBJ2-7, with D perhaps matching TRBD1 (6 bases). Sequenced material: CD4+ T cells sorted from blood, taken around week 53, from a patient treated with tofacitinib. The sequence was collected from a human donor with alopecia areata. The CDR3 loop reads CASSQQGVYEQYF. CDR3 nucleotide sequence: TGTGCCAGCTCACAACAGGGAGTCTACGAGCAGTACTTC.